This T cell receptor beta chain was documented in a study of STAT3 mutations in large granular lymphocyte leukemia. For the study at large: Immunosuppressive therapy was given to more than half of T-LGLL patients.

Using immunoSEQ multiplex PCR, the repertoire was profiled, and TCRdb retains in-frame clones only, with some absent. This table has 20,000 to 30,000 clones, about 94% appearing once. Regarding this clone: As yet, its antigen is unknown.

Broader study findings: All newly emerging clones after therapy were STAT3 wild type. Samples missed the first appearance of the clone. At least one immunodominant TCR beta clonotype appeared in every T-cell large granular lymphocyte leukemia patient.

The CDR3 has 17 residues. Germline V gene sequence: CDR1 KGHSH, CDR2 LQKENI. V lost 0 bases, J lost 2 bases, and 14 bases lay in between. This sequence originates from a man between 35 and 55 years old with T-cell large granular lymphocyte leukemia. Some clones in this sample may be carry-over from other donors' samples. What was sequenced was peripheral blood mononuclear cells. This chain joins TRBV18 and TRBJ1-3; D remains ambiguous. The CDR3 region has the DNA TGTGCCAGCTCACCACCTAATAGACATAAAACTGGAAACACCATATATTTT. Translated: CASSPPNRHKTGNTIYF.